This TCR beta chain was identified in a study of cytomegalovirus exposure and HLA in healthy donors (dated 2017 in TCRdb). For the wider study: An earlier analysis of some 620 of the donors reported under 300 Gb of sequence data and about 120 million unique TCR beta sequences obtained from about 170 million T cells. The study aimed to test whether cataloging public T cell receptors could reveal signatures of past pathogen exposure. Roughly 5 DR-DQ haplotypes were handled as single units for association and clustering, since linkage in the cohort was strong. An earlier analysis of roughly 600 of the donors used high-throughput TCR beta sequencing to judge whether each TCR beta V gene segment behaved as functional or pseudogenic. Genome-wide SNP genotypes for about three fifths of the 666 donors were used in a later genetic analysis, which treated that subset as a discovery cohort. All discovery cohort repertoires had been generated using a single sequencing platform. The number of typed donors differed by locus: about 620-630 for A, B, C, DRB1 and DQB1; 522 for DQA1; some 610 for DPA1; and about 450 for DPB1. Donor age, sex, ethnicity and CMV serostatus were compiled together with the repertoire data. Using immunosequencing, the study profiled T cell repertoires from approximately 700 subjects and related those repertoires to cytomegalovirus serostatus. Approximately 300 gigabases of sequencing data and 78 million or so unique TCR sequences were included in an early release covering 550 to 650 HLA-typed donors. Among the roughly 410 genotyped donors, under 90% belonged to the genetic ancestry cluster associated with self-reported Caucasian donors. Rather than drawing on any new phenotypic data, the later analysis identified candidate immune exposures from TCR beta sequences and the way those sequences occurred across donors. Class I and class II HLA loci were covered by the typing at four-digit resolution. A later analysis re-examined previously published TCR beta repertoires from more than 600 donors and added high-resolution HLA genotyping to investigate patterns of TCR occurrence. On average, about 240,000 unique TCR beta nucleotide sequences were sequenced per donor among a few hundred genotyped donors of the cohort, with around 19% of those sequences being non-productive. To predict cytomegalovirus infection status, the study combined high-throughput TCR immunosequencing, statistical association of individual TCRs with disease status, and machine learning. In addition to the first cohort of approximately 650 subjects, a separate validation cohort of under 150 different subjects was used.

Overall study results and their limits: Presence/absence analyses assumed roughly uniform sequencing depth across donors, an assumption that may not hold. According to a later genetic analysis, donors in an Asian-associated ancestry cluster had fewer N-insertions in productive TCRs than the approximately 700-donor mean. Several of the top co-occurrence clusters appeared to be linked to parvovirus B19, influenza, CMV and Epstein-Barr virus, according to a later analysis. Broadly in line with IMGT annotations, most TCR beta V segments showed up in productive rearrangements about 87% or about 30% of the time in an earlier analysis of 587 of the donors. The 87-base-pair reads could not distinguish some IMGT-functional V segments, including TRBV6-2 and TRBV6-3, so those segments were excluded. In a later analysis, HLA-associated TCR beta chains were found to be more clonally expanded and to have lower generation probabilities than equally common non-associated chains. The study gave a list of more than 150 TCR beta chains associated with cytomegalovirus. Specific HLA alleles were associated with 18,000 or so TCR beta sequences at a false discovery rate of 0.05 in a later analysis. The cohort was sequenced for TCR beta chains only, and without alpha or paired-chain data the features that could be detected were limited. V-gene and J-gene trimming of TCR beta chains was associated with a missense DCLRE1C variant in a later genetic analysis, and the association was replicated in an independent cohort. Assigning TCR associations to individual alleles was difficult when HLA alleles, especially DR and DQ, strongly co-occurred. Linkage disequilibrium might explain the correlated functional status among segregating V segments, but an unknown experimental factor could not be ruled out. HLA typing was unavailable for some donors at each locus, so association tests used only the typed subset. In a later analysis, the rate of TCR association differed among HLA loci, with DRB1 alleles having the most associated TCRs and HLA-C alleles having the fewest. A further reported finding was that TCR beta sequences accurately predicted the HLA-A and HLA-B alleles for most subjects in the first cohort. For the cohort, immune exposure information was limited to CMV serostatus. The authors suggested that the approach could potentially be extended to other disease states and immunological phenotypes. A few of the identified cytomegalovirus-associated TCR beta chains were confirmed in vitro to be specific for cytomegalovirus antigens. A later analysis found that most CMV-associated TCR beta chains appeared HLA-restricted, with HLA associations seemingly driven largely by CMV exposure. The classifier was reported to diagnose cytomegalovirus status with high specificity and sensitivity in both the original cohort and the validation cohort. The sequencing pipeline was judged likely to have produced a cluster of highly shared sequence variants as a technical artifact. Approximately 16 rarely observed V segments, including chromosome 9 orphons, were excluded from the earlier analysis of approximately 500 of the donors because counts were too low. Across donors, most TCR sequences were observed very rarely, whereas some public TCRs were present in many individuals.

The library relied on the immunoSEQ multiplex PCR assay. The multiplex PCR relied on a mix of 60 forward primers for TCR Vbeta segments and 13 reverse primers for TCR Jbeta segments. Amplification of the CDR3 region of rearranged TCR beta genes was performed with a multiplex PCR assay on genomic DNA. Amplified TCR beta libraries were sequenced as 87-base-pair reads on the Illumina HiSeq System. As for the authors' bioinformatics: In a later analysis, tens of millions of unique TCR beta chains were counted across the 666 repertoires, and roughly 11 million of these chains were shared by at least two donors. To remove PCR and sequencing errors, raw reads were error-corrected and collapsed into unique sequences using a nearest-neighbor algorithm that merged closely related sequences. CDR3 sequences were aligned to IMGT reference sequences to assign V, D and J gene segments. For a sequence to be retained, a match of at least six nucleotides was required to both a V gene segment and a J gene segment. A rearrangement was called productive if the CDR3 had no stop codons and remained in frame with V and J, and every other rearrangement was called non-productive. Following IMGT convention, CDR3 was defined as the stretch from the second conserved V-encoded cysteine up to the conserved J-encoded phenylalanine. The earlier analysis of about 610 of the donors excluded sequences that lacked an unambiguous match to a single V gene segment. An earlier analysis of some 610 of the donors called V segments functional above 56.7% productive rearrangements and segregating when the between-donor standard deviation exceeded 5%. A statistical classification framework was built to diagnose cytomegalovirus status from the catalog of TCR beta chain sequences. In a later analysis, TCR nucleotide sequences were compared against IMGT/GENE-DB human TR gene sequences so that V and J genes could be assigned. A later analysis assigned CDR3 sequences and most-parsimonious VDJ recombination scenarios with the TCRdist pipeline. In a later analysis, each TCR beta chain was defined by its CDR3 amino acid sequence together with its V-gene family, and reads lacking a unique V-gene family were excluded. To address suspected cross-contamination and a sequencing artifact, a later analysis removed around 590 highly shared, low-generation-probability nucleotide sequences. In a later analysis, a clonal expansion index was calculated for each public chain from normalized within-repertoire ranks of inferred template counts. A later analysis computed generation probabilities with a VDJ recombination model fitted to out-of-frame rearrangements, and checked the results against IGoR. A later analysis scored TCR-TCR, TCR-HLA and TCR-CMV co-occurrence with hypergeometric tests, applying a repertoire-size bias correction to TCR pairs. A later analysis estimated false discovery rates by permuting HLA or CMV assignments 20 times. In a later analysis, co-occurring TCRs were grouped using DBSCAN, and TCRdist sequence similarity was added for clustering within HLA-allele-positive subsets. Repertoires with fewer than 30,000 or more than 120,000 public chains were left out of co-occurrence clustering, as were about five repertoires with anomalous nucleotide sharing. TCRdb provides this immuneACCESS table in a form limited to in-frame rearrangements. Some clones are lacking; in checked studies, under half of them reflect an unresolved V gene, and why the rest are absent is not known. V and J calls and clone size are given by that table; D and trimming were obtained from the DNA. The sample records 310,000 or so clones, 80% to 90% of which are singletons. The ten largest clonotypes hold about 2% of the sample.

Spanning cysteine to phenylalanine, the CDR3 consists of 17 amino acids. The entry retains the CDR3 DNA only, 51 bases that are in frame from base 1. As encoded in the germline V gene, CDR1 is SGHRS while CDR2 is YFSETQ. V is cut back by 0 bases and J by 1 base, with 7 bases in the junction unmatched. To note about this clone: Its antigen remains undetermined. The record has no base qualities; no much larger clone is one base away.

The cohort consisted of 670 or so healthy bone marrow donors. At the time of sampling, every cohort member was nominally healthy, though immune exposures that went unrecorded were likely present. The donor was CMV seronegative and belonged to the group of approximately 320 seronegative cohort members. Every donor gave a peripheral blood sample, and the peripheral blood mononuclear cells from that sample were used for TCR beta sequencing. Genomic DNA was extracted from the blood cell samples with the Qiagen DNeasy Blood Extraction Kit. Specimen: PBMCs. The rearranged chain carries TRBV5-1 and TRBJ2-7; 10 bases in the junction line up with TRBD2. This receptor was taken from a woman aged 18-29 years in good health and CMV-seronegative. The nucleotide sequence reads TGCGCCAGCAGCTTGGGACTAGCGGGCGGCGCGTCCTACGAGCAGTACTTC. It translates to CASSLGLAGGASYEQYF. Supplemented by the reference TRBV5-1 and TRBJ2-7 proteins around the CDR3, the complete variable domain is KAGVTQTPRYLIKTRGQQVTLSCSPISGHRSVSWYQQTPGQGLQFLFEYFSETQRNKGNFPGRFSGRQFSNSRSEMNVSTLELGDSALYLCASSLGLAGGASYEQYFGPGTRLTVT.